Each of the 13 T cell receptor beta chains below was sequenced from the same sample in a study of shared clonotypes between healthy human individuals. Some clones are missing from TCRdb's copy, which holds only in-frame ones; the method was immunoSEQ multiplex PCR. The sample records about half a million clones, over 75% being singletons. Input material: PBMCs. The receptors shown here come from a woman in her thirties or forties in good health. Some clones in this sample may be carry-over from other donors' samples.

The chain uses TRBV27 and TRBJ2-7, with D possibly matching TRBD1 (6 bases). CDR1 is MNHEY, CDR2 SMNVEV, per germline (reference sequence). The CDR3 has 16 residues. V lost 2 bases and J 0 bases, leaving 14 bases between the germline ends. CDR3 in amino acids: CASSLPNTGSSYEQYF. In nucleotides, the CDR3 is TGTGCCAGCAGTTTACCCAACACAGGGAGCTCCTACGAGCAGTACTTC.

In this sample, this clone turned up once. A far larger clone lies a single base away; this is likely a read error. The V call is TRBV19, the J call TRBJ1-5; D is unclear. CDR1 and CDR2 (germline): LNHDA, SQIVND (reference sequence). Trimming took off 4 bases at V and 4 bases at J, with 11 bases between the two ends. The CDR3 has 14 residues. The DNA of the CDR3 is TGTGCCAGTAGTACGGGGTTTGGGAATCAGCCCCAGCATTTT. This sequence encodes CASSTGFGNQPQHF.

This clone was counted once. A single base is all that separates this from a far larger clone, so a read error is likely. The chain combines TRBV28 with TRBJ1-4; D remains unclear. The germline gives CDR1 MDHEN, CDR2 SYDVKM. Trimming left V 5 bases short and J 3 bases short, with 13 bases between. The CDR3 runs to 15 residues. This CDR3 is CASSPPTAANEKLFF. The CDR3 nucleotides are TGTGCCAGCAGTCCTCCGACGGCAGCTAATGAAAAACTGTTTTTT. Combining the CDR3 with reference TRBV28 and TRBJ1-4 gives the whole variable domain DVKVTQSSRYLVKRTGEKVFLECVQDMDHENMFWYRQDPGLGLRLIYFSYDVKMKEKGDIPEGYSVSREKKERFSLILESASTNQTSMYLCASSPPTAANEKLFFGSGTQLSVL.

CDR3 sequence: CSTGGGSTDTQYF. Here the CDR3 DNA reads TGCAGCACCGGCGGGGGCTCCACAGATACGCAGTATTTT. The J gene is TRBJ2-3, the V gene TRBV29-1, with a possible D match to TRBD2 (7 bases). The CDR3 runs to 13 residues. Germline assignment: CDR1 SQVTM and CDR2 ANQGSEA. Trimming shortened V by 8 bases and J by 2 bases, and 14 bases separated the two germline ends.

The J gene is TRBJ2-1, the V gene TRBV9, with TRBD2 matching over 8 bases. Germline lookup yields CDR1 SGDLS and CDR2 YYNGEE. Losses at the gene ends were 0 bases for V and 8 bases for J; bases not matched to a gene: 4. This CDR3 contains 14 residues. The CDR3, as DNA: TGTGCCAGCAGCGTAGCGGGAGGGCAGGATGAGCAGTTCTTC. Residues: CASSVAGGQDEQFF.

About this clone: This sequence is one base from a far larger clone and is likely a read error. The same CDR3 can be traced to other DNA sequences in this sample. V is TRBV4-1 and J is TRBJ2-3; D is unclear. Germline V gene data show CDR1 as MGHRA and CDR2 as YSYEKL. There are 16 residues in the CDR3. The V and J ends lost 3 bases and 1 base respectively, with 14 bases between them. CDR3 sequence reads: CASSQGPHAGTDTQYF. The CDR3 coding sequence is TGCGCCAGCAGCCAGGGTCCCCACGCCGGCACAGATACGCAGTATTTT.

This clone was seen only a few times. The rearrangement links TRBV7-9 to TRBJ1-2; D possibly corresponds to TRBD1 (6 bases). Trimming cost V 2 bases and J 4 bases, with 11 bases left between them. Germline-derived CDR1 and CDR2 are SEHNR and FQNEAQ (reference sequence). The CDR3 loop spans 14 amino acids. As DNA, the CDR3 is TGTGCCAGCAGCTTATGGGACACGAGCTATGGCTACACCTTC. Translated: CASSLWDTSYGYTF.

This clone was found many times. The junction departs from the called germline gene at one end, perhaps through a read error. This CDR3 is CATSREYRGPAAGTF. For the CDR3, the DNA is TGTGCCACCAGCAGAGAGTACAGGGGGCCGGCCGCGGGTACCTTC. V and J are TRBV15 and TRBJ2-7, with TRBD1 matching 9 bases. CDR3 size: 15 residues. Germline CDR1 and CDR2: LNHNV and YYDKDF (reference sequence). The whole variable domain, remainder taken from reference TRBV15 and TRBJ2-7, is DAMVIQNPRYQVTQFGKPVTLSCSQTLNHNVMYWYQQKSSQAPKLLFHYYDKDFNNEADTPDNFQSRRPNTSFCFLDIRSPGLGDTAMYLCATSREYRGPAAGTFGPGTRLTVT.

The V call is TRBV5-4, the J call TRBJ2-5; 11 bases map to TRBD2. The J call could be wrong; TRBJ2-7 is a better fit for the DNA end. The CDR3 sequence is 16 residues long. CDR1 SGHNT and CDR2 YYREEE come from the germline V gene (reference sequence). Here the CDR3 reads CASSGGTSGRSYEQYF. CDR3 nucleotide sequence: TGTGCCAGCAGCGGTGGCACTAGCGGGAGATCCTACGAGCAGTACTTC.

The chain recombines TRBV11-2 with TRBJ2-5; D is unresolved. Trimming cost V 7 bases and J 0 bases, with 9 bases left between them. The CDR3 consists of 13 residues. Germline CDR1 and CDR2: SGHAT and FQNNGV. For the CDR3, the DNA is TGTGCCAGCAACCTCCCGTACCAAGAGACCCAGTACTTC. Encoded protein: CASNLPYQETQYF. The full variable domain, with the rest looked up from reference TRBV11-2 and TRBJ2-5, is EAGVAQSPRYKIIEKRQSVAFWCNPISGHATLYWYQQILGQGPKLLIQFQNNGVVDDSQLPKDRFSAERLKGVDSTLKIQPAKLEDSAVYLCASNLPYQETQYFGPGTRLLVL.

Worth noting for this clone: A far larger clone is one base from this, pointing to a likely read error. At the DNA level, this CDR3 is encoded by other sequences in the same sample as well. The rearrangement joins TRBV5-8 to TRBJ1-1; 7 positions agree with TRBD1. V lost 1 base and J lost 4; bases outside the gene matches: 4. Per germline, CDR1 SGHTS and CDR2 YDEGEE. The CDR3 sequence is 14 residues long. Here the CDR3 reads CASSLRGLGTEAFF. The CDR3 nucleotides are TGTGCCAGCAGCTTGAGGGGGCTGGGCACTGAAGCTTTCTTT.

This chain links TRBV28 with TRBJ2-5; 7 nucleotides agree with TRBD1. J gave up 7 bases and V 6 bases, and 14 bases lay outside the gene matches. CDR3 length: 15 residues. Per the germline V gene, CDR1 is MDHEN and CDR2 is SYDVKM. The chain's CDR3 is CASSSGTVGSATQYF. The CDR3 DNA is TGTGCCAGCAGCTCCGGGACAGTGGGGTCGGCGACCCAGTACTTC.

This clone came up once. The V gene is TRBV7-9, the J gene TRBJ2-1, with D possibly being TRBD2 (5 bases). Germline values: CDR1 SEHNR, CDR2 FQNEAQ (reference sequence). This CDR3 comprises 12 residues. V was pared by 5 bases and J by 10 bases, with 12 bases between. In DNA form, the CDR3 reads TGTGCCAGCAGCCCCACCCCGGGGGAGCAGTTCTTC. Translating it yields CASSPTPGEQFF.